The clone carrying this T cell receptor (beta chain) was observed a few times. Its antigen is currently unknown. The sample is drawn from a study of T-cell memory formation after mild COVID-19. Overall study results and limits: Mainly in CM and EM were contracting CD4+ clones; CD8+ were in EMRA. Contracting clones, day 15 to 85, had balanced CD4/CD8, and later expanders favored CD4+.

Each CDR3 protein gets one entry after TCRdb re-called the 5' RACE reads with MiXCR. The sample records more than 250,000 distinct CDR3 sequences, 15% to 20% being singletons. V was clipped by 5 bases and J by 0 bases, with 19 bases between them. The CDR3 contains 16 residues. Germline V gene sequence: CDR1 SQVTM, CDR2 ANQGSEA. The V call is TRBV29-1, the J call TRBJ2-5, with D tentatively TRBD1 (6 bases). The sample taken for sequencing was PBMCs or a T cell subset sorted from them (not recorded which). The TCR originated in a man between 18 and 35 years old who had mild COVID-19 (a few samples of this study predate the infection). Cell type and time point are not known. Here the CDR3 DNA reads TGCAGCGTTACCTACTCGAGGGACACCCACCAAGAGACCCAGTACTTC. This translates into CSVTYSRDTHQETQYF.